The clone carrying this T cell receptor (beta chain) was seen many times. No antigen is known for it. This CDR3 comprises 14 residues. The germline V gene has CDR1 DFQATT and CDR2 SNEGSKA (reference sequence). Trimming removed 5 bases from V and 10 bases from J, with 21 bases in between. Unique molecular identifiers were incorporated when the TCRbeta library was constructed. One entry per CDR3 protein, called by TCRdb with MiXCR from the PCR reads. The table has hundreds of thousands of distinct CDR3 sequences, over 10% seen once. The data originate from a study of T-cell reconstitution after alpha-beta-depleted transplantation in children. General study points: Reports say that about two months after transplant, the alpha-beta T cells came out of several hundred graft clones that had expanded. The main origin of T-cell counts and diversity one year after transplant was newly produced T cells. For some patients, TCRbeta diversity was high at day 60 because of recipient T cells and thymic progenitors that survived.

The chain recombines TRBV20-1 with TRBJ2-1; D is unclear. The sample here was PBMCs, taken before TCRalphabeta/CD19-depleted stem cell transplant. This clonotype was sampled from a girl aged 2-10 years with congenital amegakaryocytic thrombocytopenia, due to receive a stem cell transplant. This chain's CDR3 is CSAVTVTGPGEQFF. The DNA for the CDR3 is TGCAGTGCTGTTACCGTTACTGGCCCCGGAGAGCAGTTCTTC.